This entry is about one TCR beta chain. The data were obtained in a study of T cells after yellow fever vaccination. This CDR3 region has 17 residues. Trimming at V came to 2 bases and at J to 5 bases, leaving 10 bases not matched to a gene. Germline V gene data show CDR1 as MNHEY and CDR2 as SVGEGT. Each CDR3 protein is one row after TCRdb ran MiXCR on the 5' RACE reads. The sample lists some 670,000 distinct CDR3 sequences; 9% to 15% were seen once. The genes are TRBV6-2 or TRBV6-3 and TRBJ2-3; 10 positions agree with TRBD2. This TCR came from a man between 25 and 39 years old who received the YFV17D yellow fever vaccine. Material: PBMCs, obtained on the day of the yellow fever booster vaccination. The CDR3 DNA follows: TGTGCCAGCAGTTACCCGCTAGCGGGAGCGCCAGTAGATACGCAGTATTTT. This encodes CASSYPLAGAPVDTQYF.